This TCR beta chain was identified in a study of blood T cell repertoires in COVID-19. Germline-derived CDR1 and CDR2 are MDHEN and SYDVKM. The CDR3 consists of 17 residues. The ends were cut back, 6 bases at V and 0 bases at J, with 18 bases in the middle. Original methodology: The assay estimated nucleated cells by amplifying reference gene primers. Measured with immunoSEQ multiplex PCR; TCRdb has only the in-frame clones, and not every one. The V and J calls and clone size are taken from that table; D and trimming were inferred from the DNA. Of around 100,000 clones in the sample, around 88% were seen once.

The TCR was taken from a human donor in a cohort sampled during active COVID-19. This rearrangement joins TRBV28 to TRBJ1-3; maybe TRBD1 (6 bases). The sample comprised peripheral blood. For the CDR3, the DNA is TGTGCCAGCAGGTTTCGACAGGCCCGTTACTCTGGAAACACCATATATTTT. Its protein is CASRFRQARYSGNTIYF.